The rows below give T cell receptor beta chains drawn from one sample of a study of T cell repertoires in aging, cancer and after chemotherapy. Via MiXCR, TCRdb re-called the multiplex PCR reads, giving one row per CDR3 protein. The table includes some 7,000 distinct CDR3 sequences, under 30% detected once. Sequencing was done on a sample of blood. The source of these receptors is a human donor with a blood cancer. The donor label of this sample is uncertain. Both conserved end residues are part of each CDR3.

>TRBV12-3/TRBV12-4|TRBJ1-6
CASTPDAHSPLHF
>TRBV4-3|TRBJ2-2
CASSQDITGNTGELFF
>TRBV10-2|TRBJ2-1
CASRLAGASSSEQFF
>TRBV12-3/TRBV12-4|TRBJ2-1
CASSQDRGSYNEQFF
>TRBV14|TRBJ1-2
CASRPPEVGGYTF
>TRBV6-1|TRBJ1-2
CASSEAAGPWKDGYTF
>TRBV6-1|TRBJ2-2
CASERGLTSGELFF
>TRBV5-6|TRBJ2-1
CASSPPWTSGKNEQFF
>TRBV12-3/TRBV12-4|TRBJ2-3
CASSRLAGWGDTQYF
>TRBV20-1|TRBJ2-5
CSARQPGETQYF
>TRBV7-9|TRBJ1-2
CASSPNDGYTF
>TRBV7-9|TRBJ2-5
CASSTLTGVQETQYF
>TRBV6-6|TRBJ1-5
CASSYRTDYSNQPQHF
>TRBV6-6|TRBJ2-1
CASSYPGGGYNEQFF
>TRBV30|TRBJ1-4
CASRGRNEKLFF
>TRBV6-2/TRBV6-3|TRBJ2-2
CASSYSPSGGSNTGELFF
>TRBV5-1|TRBJ1-3
CASSATGTSGNTIYF
>TRBV24-1|TRBJ2-3
CATSDQLAESTDTQYF
>TRBV14|TRBJ2-5
CASSQELGDFGTQYF
>TRBV27|TRBJ2-2
CASRGVRENTGELFF
>TRBV13|TRBJ1-2
CASSPGTPLTGGYTF
>TRBV19|TRBJ2-6
CASTIGAQGPSGANVLTF
>TRBV19|TRBJ2-2
CASSTSMRGGGYTGELFF
>TRBV6-5|TRBJ1-6
CASSAGTGNSPLHF
>TRBV7-2|TRBJ1-1
CASSLDTGPTEAFF
>TRBV12-3/TRBV12-4|TRBJ1-2
CASSFSYGYTF
>TRBV12-3/TRBV12-4|TRBJ2-1
CASSWQRGVHEQFF
>TRBV18|TRBJ1-6
CASSPGHTLHF
>TRBV13|TRBJ2-7
CASRGTYEQYF
>TRBV6-5|TRBJ2-3
CASSWGTGNTDTQYF
>TRBV7-9|TRBJ1-6
CASSFGQASSPLHF
>TRBV13|TRBJ2-1
CASSGTGSRNEQFF
>TRBV19|TRBJ2-1
CASSPYHLDEQFF
>TRBV19|TRBJ1-1
CASSIGRFTEAFF
>TRBV30|TRBJ1-5
CAWRAGRGDQPQHF
>TRBV27|TRBJ1-1
CASSFRAGVPNTEAFF
>TRBV5-1|TRBJ2-7
CASSPDIYEQYF
>TRBV7-6|TRBJ2-3
CASSLAPAVTDTQYF
>TRBV6-5|TRBJ2-3
CASGTSTDTQYF
>TRBV12-3/TRBV12-4|TRBJ2-7
CASSLDTCFYEQYF
>TRBV7-2|TRBJ1-2
CASSPTDRGVGGYTF
>TRBV5-4|TRBJ2-3
CASSFAGSDTQYF
>TRBV12-3/TRBV12-4|TRBJ2-5
CASRVAGGSETQYF
>TRBV6-5|TRBJ2-5
CASSPGLAGQETQYF
>TRBV12-3/TRBV12-4|TRBJ1-6
CASTGVSGSPLHF
>TRBV30|TRBJ1-4
CASRGRWEKLFF
>TRBV6-5|TRBJ2-7
CASTQGGAYEQYF